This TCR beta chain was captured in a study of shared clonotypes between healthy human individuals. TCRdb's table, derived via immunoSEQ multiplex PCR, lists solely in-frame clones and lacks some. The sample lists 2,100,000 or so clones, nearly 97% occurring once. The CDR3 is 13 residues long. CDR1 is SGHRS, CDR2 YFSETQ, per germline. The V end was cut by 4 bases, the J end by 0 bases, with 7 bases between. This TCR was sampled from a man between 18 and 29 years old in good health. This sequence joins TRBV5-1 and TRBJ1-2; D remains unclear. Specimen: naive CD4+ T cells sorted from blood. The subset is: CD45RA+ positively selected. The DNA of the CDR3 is TGCGCCAGCAGCACAACTTCTAACTATGGCTACACCTTC. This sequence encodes CASSTTSNYGYTF.